This T cell receptor beta chain came from a study of response to subunit inactivated influenza vaccine. Study-level findings and limits: The authors put forward the suggestion that each seasonal influenza vaccination may bring in only a limited number of new T cells.

In regard to this clonotype: The antigen is unknown.

TCRdb passed the RT-PCR reads through MiXCR, listing each CDR3 protein once. Of over 800,000 distinct CDR3 sequences in the sample, less than 25% are singletons; the top ten hold 10%. The sequences come from PBMCs from blood, collected roughly 5 days after vaccination. The TCR originated in a middle-aged man who received an inactivated influenza vaccine.

The CDR3 sequence: CATSDPVGGRAGELFF. The CDR3 DNA reads as TGTGCCACCAGTGACCCCGTTGGGGGAAGGGCCGGGGAGCTGTTTTTT. The gene calls are TRBV24-1 and TRBJ2-2, with D possibly called TRBD1 or TRBD2 (5 bases each). Deletions cut 4 bases from V and 6 bases from J, with 17 bases between. The CDR3 covers 16 residues. The V gene's germline CDR1 is KGHDR and CDR2 SFDVKD.